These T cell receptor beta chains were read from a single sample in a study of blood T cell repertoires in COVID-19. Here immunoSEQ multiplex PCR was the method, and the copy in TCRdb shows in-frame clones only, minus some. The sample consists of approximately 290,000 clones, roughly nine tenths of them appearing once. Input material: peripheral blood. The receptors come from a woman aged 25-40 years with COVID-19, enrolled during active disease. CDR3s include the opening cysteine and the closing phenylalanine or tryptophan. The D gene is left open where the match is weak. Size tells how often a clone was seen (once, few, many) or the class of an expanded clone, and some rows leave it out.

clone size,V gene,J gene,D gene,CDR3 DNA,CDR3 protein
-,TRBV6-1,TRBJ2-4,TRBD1,TGTGCCAGCAGTGAAAGGACAGGGATGGCCAAAAACATTCAGTACTTC,CASSERTGMAKNIQYF
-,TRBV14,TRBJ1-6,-,TGTGCCAGCAGCCAAGGACCGGGACGAGGTTGGATGGGGGGTTCACCCCTCCACTTT,CASSQGPGRGWMGGSPLHF
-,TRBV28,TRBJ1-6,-,TGTGCCAGCAGTTCCCTACAGGGTTCCCCTTCACCCCTCCACTTT,CASSSLQGSPSPLHF
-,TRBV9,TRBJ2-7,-,TGTGCCAGCAGCGCCCAACCCGGACGGACTGAGCAGTACTTC,CASSAQPGRTEQYF
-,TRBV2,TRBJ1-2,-,TGTGCCAGCGGAGGGGCTAACTATGGCTACACCTTC,CASGGANYGYTF
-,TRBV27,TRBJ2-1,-,TGTGCCGCATTGGCCGGGATTGAGCAGTTCTTC,CAALAGIEQFF
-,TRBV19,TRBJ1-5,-,TGTGCCAGTAGTATAGGAGTCGGTCGACAGGGCAATCAGCCCCAGCATTTT,CASSIGVGRQGNQPQHF
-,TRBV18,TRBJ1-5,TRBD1,TGTGCCAGCTCTCAAATAGCAGGGGGGCGGCAGCCCCAGCATTTT,CASSQIAGGRQPQHF
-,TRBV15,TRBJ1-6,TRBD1,TGTGCCACCAGCAGAGATCGGGGACAGGATTCACCCCTCCACTTT,CATSRDRGQDSPLHF
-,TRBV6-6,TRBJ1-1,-,TGTGCCAGCAGTTACAAGGGTCGGGGGGAAACTGAAGCTTTCTTT,CASSYKGRGETEAFF
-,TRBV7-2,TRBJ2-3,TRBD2,TGTGCCAGCAGCTTAGGGACTAGCGGGAGTATAGATACGCAGTATTTT,CASSLGTSGSIDTQYF
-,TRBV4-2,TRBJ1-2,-,TGTGCCAGCAGCCAAGATAGAGGTAACTATGGCTACACCTTC,CASSQDRGNYGYTF
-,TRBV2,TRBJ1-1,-,TGTGCCAGCAGTGAAGGGAGAGCTGAAGCTTTCTTT,CASSEGRAEAFF
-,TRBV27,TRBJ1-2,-,TGTGCCAGCAGTCCCAGGGGCGACTATGGCTACACCTTC,CASSPRGDYGYTF
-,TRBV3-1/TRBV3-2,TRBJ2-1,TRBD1,TGTGCCAGCAGCCAAAGTGACAGGGTCTCCTACAATGAGCAGTTCTTC,CASSQSDRVSYNEQFF
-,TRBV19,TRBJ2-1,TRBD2,TGTGCCAGTAGTATAGACGGGACTAGCTATGAGCAGTTCTTC,CASSIDGTSYEQFF
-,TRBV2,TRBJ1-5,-,TGTGCCAGCTCGGTCGGGGGGCCTTTTAGCAATCAGCCCCAGCATTTT,CASSVGGPFSNQPQHF
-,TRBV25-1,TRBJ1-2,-,TGTGCCAGCAGTTCCTCCGGGGTGGCAGTTACTAACTATGGCTACACCTTC,CASSSSGVAVTNYGYTF
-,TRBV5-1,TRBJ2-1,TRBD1,TGCGCCAGCAGGGAAGGACAGGGCGATGAGCAGTTCTTC,CASREGQGDEQFF
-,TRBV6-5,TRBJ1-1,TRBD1,TGTGCCAGCAGAACAGGGGGCGGGAACACTGAAGCTTTCTTT,CASRTGGGNTEAFF
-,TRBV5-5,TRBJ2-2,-,TGTGCCAGCAGCTTGCGCGATCACCGGAACACCGGGGAGCTGTTTTTT,CASSLRDHRNTGELFF
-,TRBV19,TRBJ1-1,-,TGTGCCAGTAGTGCCCAACTAACCAGGAACACTGAAGCTTTCTTT,CASSAQLTRNTEAFF
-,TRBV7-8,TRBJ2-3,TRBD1,TGTGCCAGCAGCTTAACAGGGGTCACAGATACGCAGTATTTT,CASSLTGVTDTQYF
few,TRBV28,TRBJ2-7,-,TGTGCCAGCAGTTTGGGTGGCGGGCCTTCCTACGAGCAGTACTTC,CASSLGGGPSYEQYF
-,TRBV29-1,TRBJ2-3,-,TGCAGCGTGCGGCCCTCCACAGATACGCAGTATTTT,CSVRPSTDTQYF
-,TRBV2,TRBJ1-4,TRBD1,TGTGCCAGCAGAGAACAGGGGAGTCCCATAGGGGCTGAAAAACTGTTTTTT,CASREQGSPIGAEKLFF
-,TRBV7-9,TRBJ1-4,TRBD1,TGTGCCAGCAGCTTTAGGCAGGGGGCCTCTGCAACTAATGAAAAACTGTTTTTT,CASSFRQGASATNEKLFF
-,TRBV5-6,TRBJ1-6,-,TGTGCCAGCAGCTTGAGAGGGTCCTATAATTCACCCCTCCACTTT,CASSLRGSYNSPLHF
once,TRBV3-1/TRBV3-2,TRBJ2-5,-,TGTGCCAGCAGCCGCGAGTATGGGGCCCAAGAGACCCAGTACTTC,CASSREYGAQETQYF
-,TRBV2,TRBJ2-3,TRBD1,TGTGCCAGCATCGCCTTAGGACAGGACTGGACAGATACGCAGTATTTT,CASIALGQDWTDTQYF
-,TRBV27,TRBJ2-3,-,TGTGCCAGCACCCGAACGAGGGTCTCAGATACGCAGTATTTT,CASTRTRVSDTQYF
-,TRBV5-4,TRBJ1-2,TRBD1,TGTGCCAGCAGCACCGGACAGGGGTTTTTGTCGGATGGCTACACCTTC,CASSTGQGFLSDGYTF
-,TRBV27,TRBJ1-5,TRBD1,TGTGCCAGCAGTCCGGGACAGGGCGGGCAGCCCCAGCATTTT,CASSPGQGGQPQHF
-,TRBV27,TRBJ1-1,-,TGTGCCAGCAGTCTACAGACAGGCACTGAAGCTTTCTTT,CASSLQTGTEAFF
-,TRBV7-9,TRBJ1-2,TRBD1,TGTGCCAGCAGTCATGGACAGGCTGGGCCGGGCTTC,CASSHGQAGPGF
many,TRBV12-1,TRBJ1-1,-,TGTGCCAGCCGAGAGGCAGGGAATGATTACACTGAAGCTTTCTTT,CASREAGNDYTEAFF
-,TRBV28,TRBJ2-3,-,TGTGCCAGCGGGACACCAAGCACAGATACGCAGTATTTT,CASGTPSTDTQYF
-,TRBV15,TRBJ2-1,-,TGTGCCACGAGACCGGGATCGAACAATGAGCAGTTCTTC,CATRPGSNNEQFF
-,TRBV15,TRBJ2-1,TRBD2,TGTGCCACCAGCAGAGACCTAGCGGGAGGGAATGAGCAGTTCTTC,CATSRDLAGGNEQFF
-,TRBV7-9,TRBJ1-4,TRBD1,TGTGCCAGCAGCCCCGGGGACAGGGGAGGAGAGGAAAAACTGTTTTTT,CASSPGDRGGEEKLFF
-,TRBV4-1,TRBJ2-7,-,TGCGCCAGCAGCCAAGGGACAGTATACTACGAGCAGTACTTC,CASSQGTVYYEQYF
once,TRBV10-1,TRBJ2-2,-,TGCGCCAGCAGTGAGCCCCGGACGGGAACGGTAAACACCGGGGAGCTGTTTTTT,CASSEPRTGTVNTGELFF
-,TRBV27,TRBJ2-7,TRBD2,TGTGCCAGCAGATTAGCGGGAGGGCCGAACGAGCAGTACTTC,CASRLAGGPNEQYF
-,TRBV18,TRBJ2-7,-,TGTGCCAGCTCACCACTGGAGGCCGAGCAGTACTTC,CASSPLEAEQYF
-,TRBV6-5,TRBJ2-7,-,TGTGCCAGCAGCCCCACCGGCTACGAGCAGTACTTC,CASSPTGYEQYF
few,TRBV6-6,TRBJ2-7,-,TGTGCCAGCAGTCTAACGGGCTACGAGCAGTACTTC,CASSLTGYEQYF
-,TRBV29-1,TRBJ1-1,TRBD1,TGCAGCGTTGTCGGCCGACAGGGGGCAAGCACTGAAGCTTTCTTT,CSVVGRQGASTEAFF
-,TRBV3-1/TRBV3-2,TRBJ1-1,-,TGTGCCAGCAGCCAAGGCCCCGGGTGGACCGGGACACGGGAAGCTTTCTTT,CASSQGPGWTGTREAFF
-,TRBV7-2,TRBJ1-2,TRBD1,TGTGCCAGCAGCCCCGACAGGGGGCTAGGTGGCTACACCTTC,CASSPDRGLGGYTF
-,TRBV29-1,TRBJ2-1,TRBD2,TGCAGCGTTGTGGGTGGGACTAGCGGGTACAATGAGCAGTTCTTC,CSVVGGTSGYNEQFF
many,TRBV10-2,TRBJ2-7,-,TGCGCCAGCAGCCTCCGGGACGAGCAGTACTTC,CASSLRDEQYF
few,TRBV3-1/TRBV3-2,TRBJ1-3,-,TGTGCCAGCAGCCAAGGGTCCGGCTCTGGAAACACCATATATTTT,CASSQGSGSGNTIYF
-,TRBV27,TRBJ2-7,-,TGTGCCAGCAGTTTAACCTCCCCGGGCTACGAGCAGTACTTC,CASSLTSPGYEQYF
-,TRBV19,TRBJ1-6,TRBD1,TGTGCCAGTAGTAGAGGACAGGGGACAAATTCACCCCTCCACTTT,CASSRGQGTNSPLHF